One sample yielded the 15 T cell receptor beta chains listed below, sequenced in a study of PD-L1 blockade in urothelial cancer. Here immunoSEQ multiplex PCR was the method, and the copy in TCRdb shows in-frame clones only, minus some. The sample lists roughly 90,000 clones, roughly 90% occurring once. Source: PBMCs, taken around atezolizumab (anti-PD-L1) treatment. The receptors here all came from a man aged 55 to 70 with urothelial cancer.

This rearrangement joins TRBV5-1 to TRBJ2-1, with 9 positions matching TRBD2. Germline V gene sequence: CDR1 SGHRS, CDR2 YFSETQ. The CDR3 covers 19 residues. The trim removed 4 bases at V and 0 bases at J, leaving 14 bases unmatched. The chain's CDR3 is CASSAGLAGTLSSYNEQFF. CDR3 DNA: TGCGCCAGCAGCGCGGGACTAGCCGGAACCCTTAGCTCCTACAATGAGCAGTTCTTC.

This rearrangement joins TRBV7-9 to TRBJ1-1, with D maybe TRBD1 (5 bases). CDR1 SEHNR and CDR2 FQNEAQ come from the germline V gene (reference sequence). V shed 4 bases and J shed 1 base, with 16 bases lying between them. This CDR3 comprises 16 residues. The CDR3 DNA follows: TGTGCCAGCAGCTCTCACGCGGGGGGAAAGAACACTGAAGCTTTCTTT. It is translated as CASSSHAGGKNTEAFF.

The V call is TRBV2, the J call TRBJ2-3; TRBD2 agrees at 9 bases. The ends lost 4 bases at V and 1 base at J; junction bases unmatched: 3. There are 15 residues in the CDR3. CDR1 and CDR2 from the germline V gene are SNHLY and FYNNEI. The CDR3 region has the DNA TGTGCCAGCAGTGCGTGGACTAGCGGCACAGATACGCAGTATTTT. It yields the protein CASSAWTSGTDTQYF.

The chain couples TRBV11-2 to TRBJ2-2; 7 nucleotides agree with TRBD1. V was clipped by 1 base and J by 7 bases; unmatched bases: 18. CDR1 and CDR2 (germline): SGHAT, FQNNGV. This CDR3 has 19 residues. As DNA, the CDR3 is TGTGCCAGCAGCTTAGTTGGTGGGACAGCAGGGACCTTTGGCGGGGAGCTGTTTTTT. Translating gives CASSLVGGTAGTFGGELFF. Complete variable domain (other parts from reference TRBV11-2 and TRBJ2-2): EAGVAQSPRYKIIEKRQSVAFWCNPISGHATLYWYQQILGQGPKLLIQFQNNGVVDDSQLPKDRFSAERLKGVDSTLKIQPAKLEDSAVYLCASSLVGGTAGTFGGELFFGEGSRLTVL.

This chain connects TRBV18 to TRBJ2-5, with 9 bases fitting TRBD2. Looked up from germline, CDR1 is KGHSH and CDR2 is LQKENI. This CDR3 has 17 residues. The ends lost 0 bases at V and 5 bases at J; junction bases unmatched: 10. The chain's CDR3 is CASSPPGRLAGRETQYF. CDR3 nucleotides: TGTGCCAGCTCACCACCGGGGCGGCTAGCGGGACGGGAGACCCAGTACTTC. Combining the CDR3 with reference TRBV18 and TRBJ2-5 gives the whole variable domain NAGVMQNPRHLVRRRGQEARLRCSPMKGHSHVYWYRQLPEEGLKFMVYLQKENIIDESGMPKERFSAEFPKEGPSILRIQQVVRGDSAAYFCASSPPGRLAGRETQYFGPGTRLLVL.

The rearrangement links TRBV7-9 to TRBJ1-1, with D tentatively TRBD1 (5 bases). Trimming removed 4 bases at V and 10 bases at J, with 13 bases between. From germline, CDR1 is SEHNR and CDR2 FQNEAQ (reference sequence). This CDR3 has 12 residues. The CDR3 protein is CASSSGPPGAFF. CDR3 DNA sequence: TGTGCCAGCAGCTCAGGGCCTCCAGGAGCTTTCTTT.

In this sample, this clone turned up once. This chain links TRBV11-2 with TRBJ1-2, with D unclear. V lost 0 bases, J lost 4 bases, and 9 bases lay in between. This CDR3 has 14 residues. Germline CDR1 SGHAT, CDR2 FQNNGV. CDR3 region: CASSLDRLTYGYTF. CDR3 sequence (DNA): TGTGCCAGCAGCTTAGACAGGCTAACCTATGGCTACACCTTC.

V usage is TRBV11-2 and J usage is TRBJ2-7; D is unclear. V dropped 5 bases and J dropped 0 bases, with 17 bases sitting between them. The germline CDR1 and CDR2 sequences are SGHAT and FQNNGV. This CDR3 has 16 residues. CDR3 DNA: TGTGCCAGCAGCCGTGCGGCCCACATCAACTCCTACGAGCAGTACTTC. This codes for CASSRAAHINSYEQYF.

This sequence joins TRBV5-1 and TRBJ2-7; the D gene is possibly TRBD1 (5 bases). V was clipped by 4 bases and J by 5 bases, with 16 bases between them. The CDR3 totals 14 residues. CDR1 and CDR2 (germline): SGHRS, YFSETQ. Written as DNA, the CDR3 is TGCGCCAGCAGCGCGGAACAGGTGTGGAACGAGCAGTACTTC. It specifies CASSAEQVWNEQYF. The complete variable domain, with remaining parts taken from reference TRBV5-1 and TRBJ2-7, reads KAGVTQTPRYLIKTRGQQVTLSCSPISGHRSVSWYQQTPGQGLQFLFEYFSETQRNKGNFPGRFSGRQFSNSRSEMNVSTLELGDSALYLCASSAEQVWNEQYFGPGTRLTVT.

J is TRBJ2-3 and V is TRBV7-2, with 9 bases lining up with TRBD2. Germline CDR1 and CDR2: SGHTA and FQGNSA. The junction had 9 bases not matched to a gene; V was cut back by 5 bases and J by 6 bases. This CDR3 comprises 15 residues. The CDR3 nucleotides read TGTGCCAGCAGCCCGACTAGCGGACGCGCGGATACGCAGTATTTT. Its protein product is CASSPTSGRADTQYF.

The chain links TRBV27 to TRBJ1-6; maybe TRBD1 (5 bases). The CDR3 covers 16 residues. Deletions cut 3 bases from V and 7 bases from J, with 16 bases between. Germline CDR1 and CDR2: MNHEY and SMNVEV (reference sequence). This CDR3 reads CASSFKVPGRNSPLHF. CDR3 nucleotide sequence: TGTGCCAGCAGTTTTAAAGTCCCAGGGCGGAATTCACCCCTCCACTTT.

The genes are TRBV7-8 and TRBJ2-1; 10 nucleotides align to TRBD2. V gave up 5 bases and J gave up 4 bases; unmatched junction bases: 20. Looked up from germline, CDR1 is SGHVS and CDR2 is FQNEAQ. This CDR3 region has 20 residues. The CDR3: CASSPSLAGAPPTAYNEQFF. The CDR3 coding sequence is TGTGCCAGCAGCCCCTCCCTAGCGGGGGCCCCTCCGACGGCGTACAATGAGCAGTTCTTC.

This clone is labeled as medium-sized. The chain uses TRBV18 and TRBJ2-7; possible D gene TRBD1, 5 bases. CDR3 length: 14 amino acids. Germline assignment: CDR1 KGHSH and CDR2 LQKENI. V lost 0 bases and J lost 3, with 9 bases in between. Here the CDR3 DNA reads TGTGCCAGCTCACCACCGTCCGACAGCTACGAGCAGTACTTC. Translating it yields CASSPPSDSYEQYF.

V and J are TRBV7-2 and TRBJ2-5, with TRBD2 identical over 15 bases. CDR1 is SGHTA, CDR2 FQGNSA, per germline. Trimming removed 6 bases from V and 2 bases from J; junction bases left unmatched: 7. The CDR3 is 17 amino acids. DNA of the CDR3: TGTGCCAGCAGACCGGGACTAGCGGGGGGTACTCAAGAGACCCAGTACTTC. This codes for CASRPGLAGGTQETQYF.

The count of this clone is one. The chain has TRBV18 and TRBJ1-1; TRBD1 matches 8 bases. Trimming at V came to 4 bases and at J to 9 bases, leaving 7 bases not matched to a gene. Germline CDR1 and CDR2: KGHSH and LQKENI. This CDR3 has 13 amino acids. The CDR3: CASSHDRGEKAFF. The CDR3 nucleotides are TGTGCCAGCTCACATGACAGGGGAGAGAAAGCTTTCTTT.